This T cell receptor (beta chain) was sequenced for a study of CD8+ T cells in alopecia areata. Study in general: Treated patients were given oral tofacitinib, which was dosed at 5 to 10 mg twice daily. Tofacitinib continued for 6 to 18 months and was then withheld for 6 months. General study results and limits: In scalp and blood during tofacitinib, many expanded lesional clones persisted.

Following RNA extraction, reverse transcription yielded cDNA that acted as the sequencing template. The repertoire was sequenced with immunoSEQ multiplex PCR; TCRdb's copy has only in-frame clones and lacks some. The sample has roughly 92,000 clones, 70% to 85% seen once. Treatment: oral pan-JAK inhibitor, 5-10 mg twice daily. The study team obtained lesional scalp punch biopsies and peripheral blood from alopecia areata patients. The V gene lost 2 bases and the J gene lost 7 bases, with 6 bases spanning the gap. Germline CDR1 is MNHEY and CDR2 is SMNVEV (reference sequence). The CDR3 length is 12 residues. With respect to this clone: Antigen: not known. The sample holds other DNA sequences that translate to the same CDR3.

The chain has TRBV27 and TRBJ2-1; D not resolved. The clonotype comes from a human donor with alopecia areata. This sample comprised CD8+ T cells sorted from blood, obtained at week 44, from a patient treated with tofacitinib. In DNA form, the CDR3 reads TGTGCCAGCAGTTTAGGCGGTAATGAGCAGTTCTTC. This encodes CASSLGGNEQFF.